The rows below give T cell receptor beta chains drawn from one sample of a study of blood T cell repertoires in COVID-19. The protocol was immunoSEQ multiplex PCR, while the TCRdb copy is restricted to in-frame clones and leaves out a portion. The sample shows 250,000 to 300,000 clones, around 91% of them seen only once. The material sequenced was peripheral blood. The source of these receptors is a woman aged 60-75 years with acute or convalescent COVID-19. Each CDR3 is given with its conserved first and last residue. D genes are given only for firm matches. Clone size appears in some rows only: once, few, many, or a class for an expanded clone.

clone size | J gene | D gene | V gene | CDR3 DNA | CDR3 protein
NA | TRBJ2-5 | NA | TRBV4-2 | TGTGCCAGCAGCCCGGGGACTGGGAGGGGGCAAGAGACCCAGTACTTC | CASSPGTGRGQETQYF
NA | TRBJ1-5 | NA | TRBV27 | TGTGCCAGCAGTTTATCAAGGGAGGCGGTTCAGCCCCAGCATTTT | CASSLSREAVQPQHF
once | TRBJ2-2 | NA | TRBV6-6 | TGTGCCAGCAGTTATGGAGGGAACACCGGGGAGCTGTTTTTT | CASSYGGNTGELFF
NA | TRBJ2-1 | NA | TRBV11-3 | TGTGCCAGCAGCCTCAATTCAGGGGACTCCTACAATGAGCAGTTCTTC | CASSLNSGDSYNEQFF
NA | TRBJ1-5 | TRBD1 | TRBV27 | TGTGCCAGCAGCACCGGGACAGGGCCTAATCAGCCCCAGCATTTT | CASSTGTGPNQPQHF
once | TRBJ1-2 | TRBD1 | TRBV2 | TGTGCCAGCAGTAACCCACAGGGGGAAGCTTTGTATGGCTACACCTTC | CASSNPQGEALYGYTF
NA | TRBJ1-2 | NA | TRBV29-1 | TGCAGCGTTGAAGCGCTGGGCAGGGGCCCAGATGGCTACACCTTC | CSVEALGRGPDGYTF
NA | TRBJ2-1 | NA | TRBV27 | TGTGCCAGCAGTTACCAGGGCAATGAGCAGTTCTTC | CASSYQGNEQFF
NA | TRBJ2-5 | TRBD2 | TRBV5-1 | TGCGCCAGCAGCTCAGGACTAGCGGGAGGACAAGAGACCCAGTACTTC | CASSSGLAGGQETQYF
NA | TRBJ1-2 | TRBD1 | TRBV5-5 | TGTGCCAGCAGCTGGGGGCAGGGGGCCTATGGCTACACCTTC | CASSWGQGAYGYTF
NA | TRBJ2-5 | TRBD1 | TRBV7-7 | TGTGCCAGCAGCTCGGGACAGGGGCTCCAAGAGACCCAGTACTTC | CASSSGQGLQETQYF
few | TRBJ2-7 | NA | TRBV5-1 | TGCGCCAGCAGCTTGGACAACGAGCAGTACTTC | CASSLDNEQYF
NA | TRBJ1-2 | TRBD1 | TRBV7-9 | TGTGCCAGCAGATCCGCGGGACAGCGTAACTATGGCTACACCTTC | CASRSAGQRNYGYTF
NA | TRBJ2-7 | NA | TRBV7-8 | TGTGCCAGCAGCTTAGCGTTGCGGGAGCAGTACTTC | CASSLALREQYF
NA | TRBJ1-1 | TRBD1 | TRBV30 | TGTGCCTGGAGGAAAAGGGGGCGGGTAGCTGAAGCTTTCTTT | CAWRKRGRVAEAFF
NA | TRBJ2-1 | TRBD2 | TRBV28 | TGTGCCAGCAGTTTAACGCAGGGACTAGCGGGGGGCAATGAGCAGTTCTTC | CASSLTQGLAGGNEQFF
NA | TRBJ1-5 | TRBD1 | TRBV24-1 | TGTGCCACCGCAGACAGGGGTGGTCAGCCCCAGCATTTT | CATADRGGQPQHF
NA | TRBJ1-5 | NA | TRBV2 | TGTGCCAGCAGTGAGATACAGGGCAATCAGCCCCAGCATTTT | CASSEIQGNQPQHF
NA | TRBJ2-1 | TRBD2 | TRBV6-1 | TGTGCCAGCAGTGAATTGGTAGCGGGAGGGATGATCTCCTACAATGAGCAGTTCTTC | CASSELVAGGMISYNEQFF
NA | TRBJ1-2 | NA | TRBV18 | TGTGCCAGCTCACCACCAGGGGACTCCCGTGGCTACACCTTC | CASSPPGDSRGYTF
NA | TRBJ1-5 | NA | TRBV18 | TGTGCCAGCTCACCACGCAGGGTTCCAGGGGCCAATCAGCCCCAGCATTTT | CASSPRRVPGANQPQHF
NA | TRBJ1-1 | NA | TRBV19 | TGTGCCAGTAGTCAAAGAGTTCTTGCGGAAGCTTTCTTT | CASSQRVLAEAFF
NA | TRBJ2-1 | NA | TRBV7-2 | TGTGCCAGCAGCCAGGGAACCTACAATGAGCAGTTCTTC | CASSQGTYNEQFF
NA | TRBJ1-2 | NA | TRBV10-3 | TGTGCCATCAGCAAGGGGGGGGGCTATGGCTACACCTTC | CAISKGGGYGYTF
NA | TRBJ2-2 | NA | TRBV7-2 | TGTGCCAGCAGCTCTACAGCGGTCGGGGAGCTGTTTTTT | CASSSTAVGELFF
NA | TRBJ1-3 | TRBD1 | TRBV3-1/TRBV3-2 | TGTGCCAGCAGCCTCTTGACAGGGAAAAACTCTGGAAACACCATATATTTT | CASSLLTGKNSGNTIYF
NA | TRBJ2-7 | NA | TRBV7-2 | TGTGCCAGCAGCTTGACCGGGTCAGGGAGGGGGGCCTACGAGCAGTACTTC | CASSLTGSGRGAYEQYF
NA | TRBJ2-3 | NA | TRBV4-3 | TGCGCCAGCAGCCAAGACGTCCCTCGGGGAGCCCGCGGAGATACGCAGTATTTT | CASSQDVPRGARGDTQYF
NA | TRBJ1-2 | NA | TRBV12-3/TRBV12-4 | TGTGCCAGCAGTTCACTCAACTATGGCTACACCTTC | CASSSLNYGYTF
NA | TRBJ1-5 | NA | TRBV2 | TGTGCCAGCAGTACCACTCATAATCAGCCCCAGCATTTT | CASSTTHNQPQHF
few | TRBJ1-1 | NA | TRBV6-5 | TGTGCCAGCGGGGGAGGGGTATCTGTGAACACTGAAGCTTTCTTT | CASGGGVSVNTEAFF